This T cell receptor (beta chain) was sequenced for a study of blood T cell repertoires in COVID-19 (TCRdb year 2020). Study-wide context: Collaborator samples came from the United States, Italy and Spain and covered acute and convalescent phases of COVID-19. The prospective study material was composed of cDNA or gDNA derived from T cells, B-cell-depleted T cells, or PBMCs. HLA class I and class II types, where available, came from metadata supplied by the sample provider rather than from assay-based typing. Sample metadata almost always included a de-identified subject ID, COVID-19 status, age in years and sex. The repertoires were made available in a free public database intended to serve as a resource for research on the immune response to SARS-CoV-2. The samples were drawn from two sources: the first 160 participants of the ongoing ImmuneRACE study, and 1,254 subjects contributed by 6 global collaborators. The dataset comprised deeply sampled blood TCRbeta repertoires from subjects exposed to, actively infected with, or recovered from COVID-19. What the study reported, not specific to this receptor: The amount of clinical and demographic metadata varied by source and participant and was provided uncurated.

The CDR3 numbers 15 residues from cysteine through phenylalanine. Only the CDR3 part of the read is kept: 45 bases, read in frame from the first base. V lost 0 bases and J lost 4 bases; the stretch between them is 13 bases long. Per the germline V gene, SGDLS is the CDR1 and YYNGEE is the CDR2. Whole blood was collected in K2EDTA tubes by collaborating institutions according to the institutions' own protocols. For TCRbeta analysis, collaborators shipped samples as frozen whole blood, isolated PBMCs, or DNA extracted from either of those sample types. Turning to this clone: Its antigen is unknown. It has no much larger one-base neighbor in the sample; base qualities were not kept.

TCRbeta CDR3 regions were amplified from genomic DNA using the immunoSEQ Assay, a bias-controlled multiplex PCR. The study's processing was this. Within the assay, amplification of reference gene primers was used to estimate how many nucleated cells each sample contained. Sequence reads were collapsed and filtered to measure the absolute abundance of every unique TCRbeta CDR3 rearrangement. For each sample, productive Simpson clonality was calculated by taking the square root of Simpson's diversity index across productive rearrangements. The table comes from immuneACCESS by way of TCRdb, which keeps in-frame sequences with V and J called. Part of the clones is missing from these tables; in studies checked, under half for an unresolved V gene and the rest for unknown reasons. V and J calls plus clone size are reproduced from that table; the DNA served to infer D and trimming. The sample yields about 75,000 clones; approximately 87% were counted once. The ten biggest clones cover 2.5% to 3% of the sample.

What was sequenced was peripheral blood. This clonotype was obtained from a human donor in a cohort sampled during active COVID-19. The chain employs TRBV9 and TRBJ2-5; the D gene cannot be named for sure. The CDR3 corresponds to CASSVGFGSGETQYF. The nucleotide sequence is given as TGTGCCAGCAGCGTAGGTTTTGGTAGTGGAGAGACCCAGTACTTC.